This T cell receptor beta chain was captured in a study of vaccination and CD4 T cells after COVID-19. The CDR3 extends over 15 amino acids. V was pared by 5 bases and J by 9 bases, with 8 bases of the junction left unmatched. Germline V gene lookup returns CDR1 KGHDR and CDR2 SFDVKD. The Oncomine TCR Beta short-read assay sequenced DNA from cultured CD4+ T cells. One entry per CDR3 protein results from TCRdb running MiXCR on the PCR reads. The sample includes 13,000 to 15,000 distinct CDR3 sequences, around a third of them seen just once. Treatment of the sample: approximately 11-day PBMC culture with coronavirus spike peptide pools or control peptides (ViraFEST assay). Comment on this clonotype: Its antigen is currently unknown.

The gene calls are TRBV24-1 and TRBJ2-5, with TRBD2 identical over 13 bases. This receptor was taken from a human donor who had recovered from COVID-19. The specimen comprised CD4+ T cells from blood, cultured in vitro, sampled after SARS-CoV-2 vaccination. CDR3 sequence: CATSARTSGSEAQYF. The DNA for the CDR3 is TGTGCCACCAGTGCGAGGACTAGCGGGAGTGAGGCCCAGTACTTC.